This T cell receptor (beta chain) was sequenced for a study of shared clonotypes between healthy human individuals. The data were produced by immunoSEQ multiplex PCR, yet TCRdb's version contains in-frame clones alone and is incomplete. The sample yields 2 million to 3 million clones, around nine tenths seen once. The sequence was obtained from a man aged 18 to 30 in good health. Material: naive CD4+ T cells sorted from blood. The subset: CD45RA+ positively selected.

CDR3 residues: CASSGTGRSGANVLTF. The CDR3 DNA reads as TGTGCCAGCAGTGGGACAGGACGATCTGGGGCCAACGTCCTGACTTTC. The rearrangement links TRBV6-1 to TRBJ2-6; 7 bases map to TRBD1. This CDR3 spans 16 amino acids. V shed 4 bases and J 1 base; nucleotides not matched to a gene: 4. Germline V gives CDR1 MNHNS, CDR2 SASEGT.